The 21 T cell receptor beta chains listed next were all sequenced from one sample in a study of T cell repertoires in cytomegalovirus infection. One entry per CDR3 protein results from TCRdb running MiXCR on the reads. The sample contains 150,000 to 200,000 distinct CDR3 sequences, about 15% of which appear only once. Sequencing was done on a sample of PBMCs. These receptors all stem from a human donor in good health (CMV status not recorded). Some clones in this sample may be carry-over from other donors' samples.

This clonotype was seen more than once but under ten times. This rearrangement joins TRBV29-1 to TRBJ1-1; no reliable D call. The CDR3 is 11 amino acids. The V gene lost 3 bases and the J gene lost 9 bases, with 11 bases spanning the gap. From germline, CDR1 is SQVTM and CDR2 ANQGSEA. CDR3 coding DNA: TGCAGCGTTGAGATTGGATTGCAAGCTTTCTTT. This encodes CSVEIGLQAFF.

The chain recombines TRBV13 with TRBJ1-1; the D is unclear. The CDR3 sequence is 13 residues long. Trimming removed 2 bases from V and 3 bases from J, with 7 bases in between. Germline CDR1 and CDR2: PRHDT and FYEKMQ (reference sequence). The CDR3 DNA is TGTGCCAGCAGCTTACGCGGGGACACTGAAGCTTTCTTT. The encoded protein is CASSLRGDTEAFF.

The CDR3: CSVGAGDTEAFF. DNA for the CDR3: TGCAGCGTGGGTGCAGGGGACACTGAAGCTTTCTTT. J is TRBJ1-1 and V is TRBV29-1; possible D gene TRBD1, 6 bases. The CDR3 consists of 12 residues. V was trimmed by 6 bases and J by 3 bases, leaving 11 bases between them. Germline V gene lookup returns CDR1 SQVTM and CDR2 ANQGSEA.

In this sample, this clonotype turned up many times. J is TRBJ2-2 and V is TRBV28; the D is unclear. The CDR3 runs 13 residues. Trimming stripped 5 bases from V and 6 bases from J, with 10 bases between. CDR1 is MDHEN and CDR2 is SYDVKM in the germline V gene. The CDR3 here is CASSQNFPGELFF. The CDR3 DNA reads TGTGCCAGCAGTCAGAACTTTCCCGGGGAGCTGTTTTTT.

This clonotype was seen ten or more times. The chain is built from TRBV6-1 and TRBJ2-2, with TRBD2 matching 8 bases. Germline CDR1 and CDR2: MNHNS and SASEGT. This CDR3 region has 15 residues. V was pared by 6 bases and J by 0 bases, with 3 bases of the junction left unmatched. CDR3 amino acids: CASRSSGPNTGELFF. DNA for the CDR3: TGTGCCAGCAGGTCTAGCGGGCCGAACACCGGGGAGCTGTTTTTT.

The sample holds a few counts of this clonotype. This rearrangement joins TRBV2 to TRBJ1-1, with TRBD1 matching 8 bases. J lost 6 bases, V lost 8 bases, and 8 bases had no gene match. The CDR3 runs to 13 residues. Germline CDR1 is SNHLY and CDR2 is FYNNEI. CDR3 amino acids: CASLTGESAEAFF. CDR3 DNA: TGTGCCAGCTTGACAGGGGAGAGCGCTGAAGCTTTCTTT. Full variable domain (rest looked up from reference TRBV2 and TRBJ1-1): EPEVTQTPSHQVTQMGQEVILRCVPISNHLYFYWYRQILGQKVEFLVSFYNNEISEKSEIFDDQFSVERPDGSNFTLKIRSTKLEDSAMYFCASLTGESAEAFFGQGTRLTVV.

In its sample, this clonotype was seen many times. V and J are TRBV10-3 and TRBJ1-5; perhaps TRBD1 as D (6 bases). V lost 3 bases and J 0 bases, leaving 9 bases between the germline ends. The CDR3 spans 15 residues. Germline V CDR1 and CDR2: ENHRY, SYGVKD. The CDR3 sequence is CAISDPTGSNQPQHF. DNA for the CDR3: TGTGCCATCAGTGACCCGACAGGTAGCAATCAGCCCCAGCATTTT.

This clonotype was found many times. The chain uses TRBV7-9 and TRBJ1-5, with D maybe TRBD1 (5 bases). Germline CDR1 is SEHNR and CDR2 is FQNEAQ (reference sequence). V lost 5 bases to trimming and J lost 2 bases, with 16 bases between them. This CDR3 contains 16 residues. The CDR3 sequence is CASSPLLGEGNQPQHF. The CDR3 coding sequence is TGTGCCAGCAGCCCCTTGTTGGGGGAGGGCAATCAGCCCCAGCATTTT.

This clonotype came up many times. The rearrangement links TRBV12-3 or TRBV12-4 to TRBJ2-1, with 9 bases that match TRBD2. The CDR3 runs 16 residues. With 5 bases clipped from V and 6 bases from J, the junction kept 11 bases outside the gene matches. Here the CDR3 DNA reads TGTGCCAGCAGTGCCGAACTAGCGGGCCTTGCCAATGAGCAGTTCTTC. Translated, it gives CASSAELAGLANEQFF.

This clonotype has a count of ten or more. The DNA of the CDR3 is TGCAGCGTTGAAAGGTTGAATGAGCAGTTCTTC. It encodes CSVERLNEQFF. The chain couples TRBV29-1 to TRBJ2-1; D is undetermined. Between the trimmed V and J ends, which lost 2 bases and 7 bases, there was a span of 6 bases. Germline CDR1 reads SQVTM; CDR2 reads ANQGSEA. There are 11 residues in the CDR3.

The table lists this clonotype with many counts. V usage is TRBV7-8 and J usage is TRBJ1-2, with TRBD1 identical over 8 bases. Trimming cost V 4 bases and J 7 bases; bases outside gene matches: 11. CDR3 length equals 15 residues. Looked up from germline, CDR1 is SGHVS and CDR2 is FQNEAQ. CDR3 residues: CASSSLDREIRGYTF. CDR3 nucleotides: TGTGCCAGCAGCTCCCTGGACAGGGAGATACGTGGCTACACCTTC.

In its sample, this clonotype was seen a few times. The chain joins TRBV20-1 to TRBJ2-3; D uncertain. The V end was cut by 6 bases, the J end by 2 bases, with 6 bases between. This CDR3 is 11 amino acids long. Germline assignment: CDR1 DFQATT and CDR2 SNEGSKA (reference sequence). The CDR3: CSAPVTDTQYF. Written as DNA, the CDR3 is TGCAGTGCCCCGGTCACAGATACGCAGTATTTT.

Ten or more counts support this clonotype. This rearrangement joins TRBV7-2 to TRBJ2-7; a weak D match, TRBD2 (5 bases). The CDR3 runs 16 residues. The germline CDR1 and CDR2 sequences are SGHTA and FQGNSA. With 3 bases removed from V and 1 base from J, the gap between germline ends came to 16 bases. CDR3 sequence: CASSFQTLAVSYEQYF. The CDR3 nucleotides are TGTGCCAGCAGCTTCCAGACTCTAGCCGTATCCTACGAGCAGTACTTC.

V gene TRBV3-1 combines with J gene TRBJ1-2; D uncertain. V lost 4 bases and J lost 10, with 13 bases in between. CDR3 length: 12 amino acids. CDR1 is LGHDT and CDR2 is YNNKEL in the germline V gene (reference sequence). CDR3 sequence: CASSPSPGDYTF. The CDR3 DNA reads TGTGCCAGCAGCCCCTCACCCGGGGACTACACCTTC.

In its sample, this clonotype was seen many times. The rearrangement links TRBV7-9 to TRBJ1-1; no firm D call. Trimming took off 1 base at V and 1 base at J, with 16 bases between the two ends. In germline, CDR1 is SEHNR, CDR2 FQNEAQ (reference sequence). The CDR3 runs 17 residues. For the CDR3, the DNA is TGTGCCAGCAGCTTAGGTACGATCGTCGGTAAGAACACTGAAGCTTTCTTT. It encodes CASSLGTIVGKNTEAFF. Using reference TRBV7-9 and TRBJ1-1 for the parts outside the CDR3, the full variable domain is DTGVSQNPRHKITKRGQNVTFRCDPISEHNRLYWYRQTLGQGPEFLTYFQNEAQLEKSRLLSDRFSAERPKGSFSTLEIQRTEQGDSAMYLCASSLGTIVGKNTEAFFGQGTRLTVV.

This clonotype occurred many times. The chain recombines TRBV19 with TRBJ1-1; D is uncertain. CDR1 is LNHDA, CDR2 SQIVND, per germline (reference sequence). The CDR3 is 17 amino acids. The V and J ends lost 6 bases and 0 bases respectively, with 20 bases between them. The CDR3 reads CASSRRTEGFMNTEAFF. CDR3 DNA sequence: TGTGCCAGTAGCAGACGGACGGAGGGATTCATGAACACTGAAGCTTTCTTT.

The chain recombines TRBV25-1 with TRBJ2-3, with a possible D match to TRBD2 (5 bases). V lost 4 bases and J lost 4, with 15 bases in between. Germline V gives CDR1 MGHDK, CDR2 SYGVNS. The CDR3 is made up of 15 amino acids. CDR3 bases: TGTGCCAGCAGTGGAGGGCCCGCCCGAGCAGATACGCAGTATTTT. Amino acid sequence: CASSGGPARADTQYF. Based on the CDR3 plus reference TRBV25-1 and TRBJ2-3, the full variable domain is EADIYQTPRYLVIGTGKKITLECSQTMGHDKMYWYQQDPGMELHLIHYSYGVNSTEKGDLSSESTVSRIRTEHFPLTLESARPSHTSQYLCASSGGPARADTQYFGPGTRLTVL.

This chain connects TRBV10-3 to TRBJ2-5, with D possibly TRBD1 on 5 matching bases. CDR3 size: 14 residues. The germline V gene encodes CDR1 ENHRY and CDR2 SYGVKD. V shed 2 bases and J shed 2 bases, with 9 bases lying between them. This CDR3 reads CAISEGAAQETQYF. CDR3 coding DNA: TGTGCCATCAGTGAGGGGGCGGCACAAGAGACCCAGTACTTC.

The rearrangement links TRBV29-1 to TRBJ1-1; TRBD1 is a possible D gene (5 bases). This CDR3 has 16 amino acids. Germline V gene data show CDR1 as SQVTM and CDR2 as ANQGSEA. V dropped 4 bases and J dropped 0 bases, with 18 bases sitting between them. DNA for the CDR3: TGCAGCGTTGCCAAGGACACAAGGTTTATGAACACTGAAGCTTTCTTT. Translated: CSVAKDTRFMNTEAFF.

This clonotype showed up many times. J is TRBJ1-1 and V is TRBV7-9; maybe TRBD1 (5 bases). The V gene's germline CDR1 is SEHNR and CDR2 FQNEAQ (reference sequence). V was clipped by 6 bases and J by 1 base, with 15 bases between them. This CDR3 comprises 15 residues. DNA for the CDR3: TGTGCCAGCAGTCTGGATAGGGGCCCGAACACTGAAGCTTTCTTT. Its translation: CASSLDRGPNTEAFF.

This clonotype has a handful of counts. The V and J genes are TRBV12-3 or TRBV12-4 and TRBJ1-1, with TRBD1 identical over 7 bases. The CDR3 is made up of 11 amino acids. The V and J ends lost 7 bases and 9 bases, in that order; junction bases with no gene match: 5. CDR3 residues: CASTAGQKAFF. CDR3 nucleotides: TGTGCCAGCACTGCGGGACAGAAAGCTTTCTTT.